This TCR beta chain comes out of a study of cytomegalovirus exposure and HLA in healthy donors. Study details: A later analysis reported the same platform for the 110 or so validation repertoires and the approximately 700 first-cohort repertoires. Study results and caveats: It was about 150 TCR beta chains that were listed as cytomegalovirus-associated. TCR sequences were mostly rare, though some public TCRs occurred in many donors.

The donors were part of the validation cohort of over a hundred subjects. That cohort was separate from the first cohort, which comprised several hundred subjects. Germline loops: CDR1 SNHLY, CDR2 FYNNEI. The CDR3 has 13 residues. The assay was immunoSEQ multiplex PCR, and TCRdb's table has in-frame clones only and misses some. The table shows roughly 62,000 clones, with around 94% occurring only once. Remarks on this clone: The antigen remains unidentified.

This chain uses TRBV2 with TRBJ2-5; D is perhaps TRBD1 (5 bases). The tail of the sequence fits TRBJ2-7 better, so the J call may be wrong. Source material: PBMCs. This clonotype was obtained from a young man in good health and CMV-seronegative. DNA of the CDR3: TGTGCCAGCAGTGAGGTGGTACAGGACGAGCAGTACTTC. Its protein is CASSEVVQDEQYF.